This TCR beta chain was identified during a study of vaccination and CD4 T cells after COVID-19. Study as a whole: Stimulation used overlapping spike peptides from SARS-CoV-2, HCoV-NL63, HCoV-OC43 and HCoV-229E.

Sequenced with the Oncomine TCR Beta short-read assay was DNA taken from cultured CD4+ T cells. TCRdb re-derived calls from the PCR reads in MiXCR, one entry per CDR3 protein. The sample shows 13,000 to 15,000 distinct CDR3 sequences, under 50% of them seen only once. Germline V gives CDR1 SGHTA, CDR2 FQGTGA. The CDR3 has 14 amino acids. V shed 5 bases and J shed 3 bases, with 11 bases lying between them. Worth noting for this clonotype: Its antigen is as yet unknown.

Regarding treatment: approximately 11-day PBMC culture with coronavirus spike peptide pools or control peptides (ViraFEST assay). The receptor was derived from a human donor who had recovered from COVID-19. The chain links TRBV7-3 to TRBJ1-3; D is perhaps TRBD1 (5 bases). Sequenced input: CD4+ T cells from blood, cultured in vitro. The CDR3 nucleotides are TGTGCCAGCAGCCCACAGGCCCATGGAAACACCATATATTTT. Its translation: CASSPQAHGNTIYF.